This T cell receptor beta chain comes out of a study of OX40 agonist ivuxolimab in advanced cancers. TCRdb's copy holds only in-frame clones and misses some; the assay was immunoSEQ multiplex PCR. The table has more than 65,000 clones, roughly three quarters seen once. This clonotype originated in an adult with an advanced solid tumor such as melanoma, head and neck, liver or kidney cancer. This specimen consisted of CD4+ or CD8+ T cells sorted from blood, obtained in a trial of the OX40 agonist ivuxolimab.

CDR3 sequence reads: CASSPGDRGTMEQYF. Here the CDR3 DNA reads TGTGCCAGCAGCCCAGGGGACAGGGGGACGATGGAGCAGTACTTC. The rearrangement uses TRBV5-4 and TRBJ2-7; TRBD1 matches 11 bases. The CDR3 runs to 15 residues. The germline gives CDR1 SGHNT, CDR2 YYREEE (reference sequence). V trimming: 4 bases; J trimming: 7 bases; junction bases outside the gene matches: 10.